Presented here are 16 T cell receptor beta chains from one specimen sequenced in a study of blood T cells in healthy people across ages. PCR was performed a second time for about 6 to 12 cycles using a sample-barcoded 5' primer and a J-beta primer mix. Via MiXCR, TCRdb re-called the 5' RACE reads, giving one row per CDR3 protein. The table has some 1,500,000 distinct CDR3 sequences, approximately 43% seen once. The specimen was blood. The receptors stem from a woman between 18 and 30 years old in good health.

Of note for this clonotype: This may arise from a read error, as a much more abundant clone is one base away. The J gene is TRBJ2-3, the V gene TRBV4-1, with a weak D call TRBD1 (5 bases). Near its end, the DNA agrees better with TRBJ1-5, so the J call may be wrong. Germline CDR1 is MGHRA and CDR2 is YSYEKL. The CDR3 covers 18 residues. CDR3 bases: TGCGCCAGCAGCCAGGGCCCACTAGCGGGGGGTTATGACGCCACGCAGCATTTT. This gives the protein CASSQGPLAGGYDATQHF.

A few counts support this clonotype. The chain employs TRBV12-3 or TRBV12-4 and TRBJ2-2, with 7 bases aligning to TRBD1. Germline trimming cut 7 bases from V and 10 bases from J; bases unmatched to any gene: 9. The CDR3 is 13 amino acids. CDR3 coding DNA: TGTGCCAGCACCTTAGGGGGCTTGGAGGAGCTGTTTTTT. This gives the protein CASTLGGLEELFF.

This clonotype was seen a handful of times. This chain links TRBV28 with TRBJ2-1; possible D gene TRBD2, 6 bases. Germline V CDR1 and CDR2: MDHEN, SYDVKM. The length of the CDR3 is 16 residues. Trimming stripped 6 bases from V and 9 bases from J, with 24 bases between. The CDR3 here is CASSPQSGGLSAEQFF. The CDR3 region has the DNA TGTGCCAGCAGCCCCCAATCCGGAGGGCTCTCCGCTGAGCAGTTCTTC.

This chain connects TRBV29-1 to TRBJ2-3; D not certain. V lost 7 bases, J lost 0 bases, and 17 bases lay in between. This CDR3 has 15 residues. Germline assignment: CDR1 SQVTM and CDR2 ANQGSEA. The CDR3 region has the DNA TGCAGCGCCCGCGGATCGTGGGAAAGCACAGATACGCAGTATTTT. Its protein product is CSARGSWESTDTQYF.

Only a few counts were recorded for this clonotype. The J gene is TRBJ2-7, the V gene TRBV11-3; 8 nucleotides line up with TRBD1. V was pared by 5 bases and J by 7 bases, with 13 bases of the junction left unmatched. The CDR3 has 15 amino acids. Germline loops: CDR1 SGHNT, CDR2 YENEEA. The CDR3 DNA follows: TGTGCCAGCAGCCAATCCGGGACAGGATTGAGTGAGCAGTACTTC. Residues: CASSQSGTGLSEQYF.

A note on this clonotype: A much bigger clone sits one base away, suggesting this may be a read error. V is TRBV18 and J is TRBJ1-1, with D perhaps TRBD1 (5 bases). The CDR3 consists of 15 residues. Germline CDR1 KGHSH, CDR2 LQKENI. In DNA form, the CDR3 reads TGTGCCGGCTCACCACTTCAGGGCCTCGACACTGAAGCTTTCTTT. Its protein product is CAGSPLQGLDTEAFF.

This clonotype was detected once. The chain recombines TRBV20-1 with TRBJ1-6; TRBD1 aligns across 7 bases. J lost 5 bases, V lost 3 bases, and 7 bases had no gene match. The CDR3 runs to 15 residues. CDR1 DFQATT and CDR2 SNEGSKA come from the germline V gene (reference sequence). In DNA, the CDR3 is TGCAGTGCTAGGTTGACAGGGCATGATAATTCACCCCTCCACTTT. It encodes CSARLTGHDNSPLHF.

The chain has TRBV30 and TRBJ1-4; 7 bases fit TRBD1. Germline CDR1 is GTSNPN and CDR2 is SVGIG (reference sequence). The CDR3 has 14 residues. V lost 7 bases, J lost 7 bases, and 12 bases stayed unmatched. CDR3 region: CASKHRDSLEKLFF. CDR3 bases: TGTGCCTCTAAGCACCGGGACAGCCTTGAAAAACTGTTTTTT.

This rearrangement joins TRBV20-1 to TRBJ1-1; the match to TRBD1 covers 10 bases. This CDR3 spans 14 amino acids. CDR1 and CDR2 from the germline V gene are DFQATT and SNEGSKA (reference sequence). The V gene end was trimmed by 0 bases and the J gene end by 11 bases; junction bases not matched to a gene: 9. In DNA form, the CDR3 reads TGCAGTGCTAGAGATCGGAGACAGGGGGCCGATGCTTTCTTT. Translated, it gives CSARDRRQGADAFF.

This chain connects TRBV20-1 to TRBJ2-3; D uncertain. This CDR3 is 12 amino acids long. Germline V CDR1 and CDR2: DFQATT, SNEGSKA (reference sequence). Between the trimmed V and J ends, which lost 4 bases and 1 base, there was a span of 6 bases. CDR3 amino acids: CSATTRTDTQYF. Here the CDR3 DNA reads TGCAGTGCTACGACTCGCACAGATACGCAGTATTTT.

This clonotype was seen only a few times. This chain links TRBV27 with TRBJ2-3; TRBD2 agrees at 8 bases. The CDR3 extends over 13 amino acids. The germline V gene encodes CDR1 MNHEY and CDR2 SMNVEV (reference sequence). V lost 8 bases to trimming and J lost 3 bases; unmatched junction nucleotides: 4. CDR3 sequence: CASRAGDTDTQYF. CDR3 nucleotides: TGTGCCAGCCGAGCGGGAGATACAGATACGCAGTATTTT.

The V gene is TRBV20-1, the J gene TRBJ2-5; 9 nucleotides agree with TRBD1. CDR3 length equals 15 residues. The V gene end was trimmed by 0 bases and the J gene end by 11 bases; junction bases not matched to a gene: 13. Germline loops: CDR1 DFQATT, CDR2 SNEGSKA (reference sequence). The DNA of the CDR3 is TGCAGTGCTAGAGACCCCCGGACAGGGGCGGGGGAGCAGTACTTC. Protein product: CSARDPRTGAGEQYF.

This chain joins TRBV7-3 and TRBJ2-3, with D perhaps given as TRBD1 or TRBD2 (5 bases each). Germline lookup yields CDR1 SGHTA and CDR2 FQGTGA. Trimming pared 5 bases from V and 0 bases from J, leaving 12 bases between. The CDR3 has 15 amino acids. The CDR3: CASSPYRDSTDTQYF. The CDR3 coding sequence is TGTGCCAGCAGCCCATACCGGGACAGCACAGATACGCAGTATTTT.

The sample holds one count of this clonotype. A much larger clone differs from this one at a single base, so this may be a read error. The chain is built from TRBV5-6 and TRBJ1-6, with TRBD1 as a possible D gene (5 bases). This CDR3 has 14 residues. Trimming left V 3 bases short and J 4 bases short, with 8 bases between. The germline V gene has CDR1 SGHDT and CDR2 YYEEEE. This CDR3 is CASSSRAYNSPLHF. CDR3 coding DNA: TGTGCCAGCAGCTCCAGGGCGTATAATTCACCCCTCCACTTT.

This chain connects TRBV6-1 to TRBJ1-2; D is unresolved. The CDR3 is 18 amino acids. Germline V lookup: CDR1 MNHNS, CDR2 SASEGT. Trimming removed 6 bases from V and 2 bases from J, with 25 bases in between. The CDR3 region has the DNA TGTGCCAGCAGGACGGCCTCAGCCGGCCGGCTCGTCAACTATGGCTACACCTTC. Translation gives CASRTASAGRLVNYGYTF.

There are a few counts of this clonotype. CDR3 in DNA: TGTGCCACCAGCAGAGATATGGGAGTGGCCAACAATCAGCCCCAGCATTTT. Translation: CATSRDMGVANNQPQHF. This sequence joins TRBV15 and TRBJ1-5, with D uncertain. CDR1 and CDR2 from the germline V gene are LNHNV and YYDKDF (reference sequence). Trimming took off 0 bases at V and 3 bases at J, with 15 bases between the two ends. This CDR3 region has 17 residues.